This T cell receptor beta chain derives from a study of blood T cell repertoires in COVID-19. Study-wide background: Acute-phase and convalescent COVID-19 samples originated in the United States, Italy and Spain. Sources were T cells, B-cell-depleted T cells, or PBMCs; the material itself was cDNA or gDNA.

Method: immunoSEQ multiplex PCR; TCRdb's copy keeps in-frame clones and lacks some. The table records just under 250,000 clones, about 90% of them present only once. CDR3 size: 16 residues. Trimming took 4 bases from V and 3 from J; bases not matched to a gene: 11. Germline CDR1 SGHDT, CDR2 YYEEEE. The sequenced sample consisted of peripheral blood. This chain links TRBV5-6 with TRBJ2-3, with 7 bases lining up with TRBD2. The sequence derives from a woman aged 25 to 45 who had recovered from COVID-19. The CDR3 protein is CASSHLQRGETDTQYF. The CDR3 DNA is TGTGCCAGCAGCCACCTACAGCGGGGAGAAACAGATACGCAGTATTTT.